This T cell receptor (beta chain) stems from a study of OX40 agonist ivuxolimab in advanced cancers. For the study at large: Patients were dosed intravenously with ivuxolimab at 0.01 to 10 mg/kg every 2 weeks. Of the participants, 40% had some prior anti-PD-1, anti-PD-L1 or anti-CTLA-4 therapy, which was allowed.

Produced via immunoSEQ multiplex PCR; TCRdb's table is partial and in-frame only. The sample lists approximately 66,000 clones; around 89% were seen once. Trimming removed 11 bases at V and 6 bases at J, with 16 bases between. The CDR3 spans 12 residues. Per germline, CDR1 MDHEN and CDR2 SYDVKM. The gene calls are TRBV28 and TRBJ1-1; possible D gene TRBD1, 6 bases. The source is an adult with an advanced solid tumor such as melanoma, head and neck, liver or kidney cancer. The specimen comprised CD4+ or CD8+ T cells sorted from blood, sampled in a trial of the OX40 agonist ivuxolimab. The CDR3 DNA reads TGTGCCGGGGGGGGCGATTTGGCTGAAGCTTTCTTT. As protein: CAGGGDLAEAFF.